Following are 24 T cell receptor beta chains from one sample sequenced in a study of CD8 T cells in ankylosing spondylitis. Study-level points and caveats: Seemingly characteristic of ankylosing spondylitis blood was a TCR beta motif consisting of several highly homologous variants.

Their antigens are not known. TCRdb re-called the 5' RACE reads with MiXCR, one entry per CDR3 protein. Of approximately 300,000 distinct CDR3 sequences listed, 7% to 9% are singletons. The sequenced sample consisted of blood, either unsorted or a sorted T cell fraction (not recorded which). These receptors all come from a male donor with ankylosing spondylitis.

This clonotype has just one count. The chain carries TRBV4-1 and TRBJ2-7, with no clear D. The CDR3 consists of 13 residues. Germline values: CDR1 MGHRA, CDR2 YSYEKL. The V gene lost 5 bases and the J gene lost 3 bases, with 11 bases spanning the gap. CDR3 sequence: CASSFEVNYEQYF. CDR3 DNA: TGCGCCAGCAGCTTCGAGGTGAACTACGAGCAGTACTTC.

The chain is built from TRBV20-1 and TRBJ2-2, with 8 bases fitting TRBD2. The germline gives CDR1 DFQATT, CDR2 SNEGSKA (reference sequence). J lost 3 bases, V lost 1 base, and 7 bases had no gene match. The CDR3 spans 16 residues. DNA for the CDR3: TGCAGTGCTAGAGCGGGGGGGCGACAGGACACCGGGGAGCTGTTTTTT. As protein: CSARAGGRQDTGELFF.

The chain uses TRBV20-1 and TRBJ2-5; 10 nucleotides agree with TRBD2. This CDR3 has 15 amino acids. J was trimmed by 4 bases and V by 6 bases; bases with no gene match: 11. CDR1 DFQATT and CDR2 SNEGSKA come from the germline V gene (reference sequence). Written as DNA, the CDR3 is TGCAGTGCGAGTAGACCGGGACTAGCGTTAGAGACCCAGTACTTC. The encoded protein is CSASRPGLALETQYF.

This clonotype was recorded a few times. This chain connects TRBV10-3 to TRBJ2-1, with 12 bases matching TRBD2. Germline CDR1 is ENHRY and CDR2 is SYGVKD. Trimming took 4 bases from V and 9 from J; bases not matched to a gene: 10. The CDR3 has 16 residues. In DNA, the CDR3 is TGTGCCATCAGTGGTTTAAGACTAGCGGGAGTCCGTGAGCAGTTCTTC. It specifies CAISGLRLAGVREQFF.

The chain employs TRBV12-3 or TRBV12-4 and TRBJ2-1; 15 nucleotides match TRBD2. The CDR3 is 15 residues long. The V gene end was trimmed by 4 bases and the J gene end by 12 bases; junction bases not matched to a gene: 7. The CDR3 region has the DNA TGTGCCAGCAGTTCCGGACTAGCGGGAGGGACAGGGCAGTTCTTC. Protein: CASSSGLAGGTGQFF.

In the case of this clonotype: One end of the junction is discordant with germline, which a read error may explain. V is TRBV12-3 or TRBV12-4 and J is TRBJ1-3; D is unclear. CDR3 size: 17 residues. CDR3 DNA: TGTGCCAGCACTTTAGACACGAACCTCTACTCTGGAAACACCATATATTTT. Translated: CASTLDTNLYSGNTIYF.

This clonotype appeared many times. The chain couples TRBV20-1 to TRBJ2-7, with 13 bases fitting TRBD2. Per germline, CDR1 DFQATT and CDR2 SNEGSKA (reference sequence). After removal of 5 bases from V and 7 bases from J, the junction contained 8 bases not matched to a gene. The CDR3 has 14 residues. CDR3 region: CSACRTSGSWEQYF. CDR3 nucleotide sequence: TGCAGTGCTTGCAGGACTAGCGGGAGTTGGGAGCAGTACTTC.

In its sample, this clonotype was seen many times. The CDR3, as DNA: TGTGCCAGCAGACCTGAGGGCACTGAAGCTTTCTTT. Translation gives CASRPEGTEAFF. The J gene is TRBJ1-1, the V gene TRBV6-6; no definite D call. V lost 6 bases and J lost 4, with 9 bases in between. The germline V gene encodes CDR1 MNHNY and CDR2 SVGAGI (reference sequence). The CDR3 totals 12 residues.

This clonotype was detected only a few times. The rearrangement joins TRBV6-2 or TRBV6-3 to TRBJ2-1; 8 bases fit TRBD2. The V and J ends lost 5 bases and 7 bases, in that order; junction bases with no gene match: 10. CDR3 length equals 15 residues. CDR1 is MNHEY and CDR2 is SVGEGT in the germline V gene. The DNA for the CDR3 is TGTGCCAGCAGTAAGCGGGAGTCGGAGGGTAATGAGCAGTTCTTC. This encodes CASSKRESEGNEQFF.

The chain recombines TRBV5-5 with TRBJ2-1; either TRBD1 or TRBD2 may supply D (5 bases each). The V end was cut by 4 bases, the J end by 6 bases, with 14 bases between. CDR3 size: 14 residues. Germline values: CDR1 SGHKS, CDR2 YYEKEE (reference sequence). The chain's CDR3 is CASSVRDGINEQFF. The CDR3 DNA follows: TGTGCCAGCAGCGTCCGGGACGGGATCAATGAGCAGTTCTTC.

The V gene is TRBV29-1, the J gene TRBJ2-1; D remains ambiguous. In germline, CDR1 is SQVTM, CDR2 ANQGSEA. The ends were cut back, 4 bases at V and 9 bases at J, with 7 bases in the middle. CDR3 length equals 10 residues. Written as DNA, the CDR3 is TGCAGCGTTGGGCCCGCTGAGCAGTTCTTC. It codes for CSVGPAEQFF.

This clonotype was seen more than once but under ten times. This sequence joins TRBV4-2 and TRBJ2-1, with D unresolved. Trimming left V 0 bases short and J 7 bases short, with 13 bases between. There are 15 residues in the CDR3. CDR1 is LGHNA and CDR2 is YNFKEQ in the germline V gene. The CDR3 region is CASSQDRDGWNEQFF. The CDR3 region has the DNA TGTGCCAGCAGCCAAGATCGAGATGGATGGAATGAGCAGTTCTTC.

This clonotype appeared a few times. The V call is TRBV7-9, the J call TRBJ1-4, with TRBD1 matching over 8 bases. This CDR3 contains 15 residues. Germline CDR1 is SEHNR and CDR2 is FQNEAQ (reference sequence). Germline trimming cut 6 bases from V and 7 bases from J; bases unmatched to any gene: 10. CDR3 in DNA: TGTGCCAGCAGTCCTGGGACACAGGGGGGTGAAAAACTGTTTTTT. Protein sequence: CASSPGTQGGEKLFF.

V usage is TRBV20-1 and J usage is TRBJ2-1; D not certain. This CDR3 has 14 amino acids. Germline V gene lookup returns CDR1 DFQATT and CDR2 SNEGSKA (reference sequence). V was trimmed by 3 bases and J by 0 bases, leaving 9 bases between them. CDR3: CSARRSSSYNEQFF. CDR3 nucleotides: TGCAGTGCTAGGCGGAGTAGCTCCTACAATGAGCAGTTCTTC.

This clonotype has at least ten counts. The V call is TRBV5-1, the J call TRBJ2-3; 9 nucleotides line up with TRBD1. Trimming took 2 bases from V and 4 from J; bases not matched to a gene: 5. CDR3 size: 15 residues. From germline, CDR1 is SGHRS and CDR2 YFSETQ. The CDR3 region has the DNA TGCGCCAGCAGCTTACTCGGGACAGGGCCAGATACGCAGTATTTT. Its translation is CASSLLGTGPDTQYF. The complete variable domain, with remaining parts taken from reference TRBV5-1 and TRBJ2-3, reads KAGVTQTPRYLIKTRGQQVTLSCSPISGHRSVSWYQQTPGQGLQFLFEYFSETQRNKGNFPGRFSGRQFSNSRSEMNVSTLELGDSALYLCASSLLGTGPDTQYFGPGTRLTVL.

Only a few counts were recorded for this clonotype. The V call is TRBV7-9, the J call TRBJ1-3; no definite D call. Germline CDR1 reads SEHNR; CDR2 reads FQNEAQ (reference sequence). V was cut by 5 bases and J by 2 bases, with 13 bases left in between. The CDR3 totals 15 residues. CDR3 amino acids: CASSGTLGTGNTIYF. Here the CDR3 DNA reads TGTGCCAGCAGCGGTACACTTGGGACTGGAAACACCATATATTTT.

The chain joins TRBV15 to TRBJ1-5; 10 bases align to TRBD1. V trimming: 3 bases; J trimming: 6 bases; junction bases outside the gene matches: 2. The CDR3 is 14 residues long. CDR1 and CDR2 from the germline V gene are LNHNV and YYDKDF (reference sequence). The CDR3 bases are TGTGCCACCAGCAGGGACAGGGGGGGTCAGCCCCAGCATTTT. Residues: CATSRDRGGQPQHF.

The chain is built from TRBV20-1 and TRBJ2-5; TRBD1 might be the D (6 bases). Germline V gene sequence: CDR1 DFQATT, CDR2 SNEGSKA (reference sequence). The ends were cut back, 5 bases at V and 5 bases at J, with 15 bases in the middle. The CDR3 length is 13 residues. This chain's CDR3 is CSALTGVKETQYF. The CDR3 DNA follows: TGCAGTGCTCTGACAGGCGTCAAGGAGACCCAGTACTTC.

The chain uses TRBV7-9 and TRBJ2-1; D could derive from TRBD1 or TRBD2 (5 bases each). The CDR3 totals 16 residues. Per the germline V gene, CDR1 is SEHNR and CDR2 is FQNEAQ (reference sequence). Trimming took off 1 base at V and 7 bases at J, with 17 bases between the two ends. In nucleotides, the CDR3 is TGTGCCAGCAGCTTAGTGGGATCCGGGGCCTCGAATGAGCAGTTCTTC. Its translation is CASSLVGSGASNEQFF.

This clonotype was seen repeatedly, ten times or more. V usage is TRBV27 and J usage is TRBJ1-5; possible D gene TRBD1, 5 bases. Germline CDR1 reads MNHEY; CDR2 reads SMNVEV (reference sequence). V lost 6 bases and J lost 5, with 11 bases in between. The length of the CDR3 is 13 residues. The CDR3 is CASRLRDHQPQHF. CDR3 in DNA: TGTGCCAGCAGACTCCGGGACCATCAGCCCCAGCATTTT.

At least ten counts were recorded for this clonotype. V is TRBV12-3 or TRBV12-4 and J is TRBJ2-4; 7 nucleotides align to TRBD1. The J segment lost 1 base and the V segment lost 8 bases, leaving 2 bases of the junction unmatched. CDR3 length equals 13 residues. The CDR3 region has the DNA TGTGCCAGCGGACAGGTGGCCAAAAACATTCAGTACTTC. The encoded protein is CASGQVAKNIQYF.

This clonotype was detected ten times or more. The gene calls are TRBV24-1 and TRBJ1-1; no reliable D call. This CDR3 is 10 amino acids long. Trimming removed 9 bases at V and 5 bases at J, with 6 bases between. The germline V gene has CDR1 KGHDR and CDR2 SFDVKD. DNA of the CDR3: TGTGCCACCGCGGGGACTGAAGCTTTCTTT. It specifies CATAGTEAFF.

CDR3 in amino acids: CASSLVGTEGNTIYF. As DNA, the CDR3 is TGCGCCAGCAGCTTGGTGGGGACAGAGGGAAACACCATATATTTT. J is TRBJ1-3 and V is TRBV5-1, with TRBD1 matching 7 bases. The trim removed 0 bases at V and 4 bases at J, leaving 4 bases unmatched. Germline V gives CDR1 SGHRS, CDR2 YFSETQ. This CDR3 is built from 15 residues.

J is TRBJ2-7 and V is TRBV27; 9 bases map to TRBD2. The V and J ends lost 4 bases and 4 bases, in that order; junction bases with no gene match: 5. This CDR3 spans 14 amino acids. Looked up from germline, CDR1 is MNHEY and CDR2 is SMNVEV (reference sequence). DNA of the CDR3: TGTGCCAGCAGTTGGGCGGGAGGGGATTACGAGCAGTACTTC. It is translated as CASSWAGGDYEQYF.